This is a list of T cell receptor beta chains from one sample in a study of radiation and T cells in renal cell carcinoma. The repertoire was sequenced with immunoSEQ multiplex PCR; TCRdb's copy has only in-frame clones and lacks some. The sample contains 130,000 to 150,000 clones, around nine tenths of which appear only once. Sequencing was performed on blood, taken from a patient whose treatment included radiotherapy and nephrectomy. All receptors come from a woman between 45 and 60 years old with renal cell carcinoma. The CDR3 runs from the conserved cysteine through the conserved F or W. Each record gives: J gene, D gene, clone size, V gene, CDR3 protein, CDR3 DNA. The D gene is left open where the match is weak. Rows give clone size only sometimes, using once, few, many, or a class for an expanded clone.

j_gene: TRBJ2-7
d_gene: TRBD1
abundance: -
v_gene: TRBV28
CDR3aa: CASSRDRGLYEQYF
CDR3nt: TGTGCCAGCAGCCGGGACAGGGGGCTGTACGAGCAGTACTTC

j_gene: TRBJ2-5
d_gene: TRBD2
abundance: -
v_gene: TRBV6-1
CDR3aa: CASRPGLAGKETQYF
CDR3nt: TGTGCCAGCAGACCGGGACTAGCGGGGAAAGAGACCCAGTACTTC

j_gene: TRBJ1-6
d_gene: -
abundance: few
v_gene: TRBV25-1
CDR3aa: CASSSTPYTNSPLHF
CDR3nt: TGTGCCAGCAGTAGTACACCCTATACGAATTCACCCCTCCACTTT

j_gene: TRBJ2-7
d_gene: TRBD1
abundance: -
v_gene: TRBV19
CDR3aa: CASIAQGASEQYF
CDR3nt: TGTGCCAGTATAGCACAGGGGGCGAGTGAGCAGTACTTC

j_gene: TRBJ2-7
d_gene: -
abundance: -
v_gene: TRBV12-5
CDR3aa: CASGLGNYEQYF
CDR3nt: TGTGCTAGTGGTTTGGGAAATTACGAGCAGTACTTC

j_gene: TRBJ1-5
d_gene: -
abundance: -
v_gene: TRBV7-2
CDR3aa: CASSFSSGGNQPQHF
CDR3nt: TGTGCCAGCAGCTTTTCGTCAGGGGGCAATCAGCCCCAGCATTTT

j_gene: TRBJ2-7
d_gene: TRBD2
abundance: -
v_gene: TRBV5-1
CDR3aa: CASSGGRTLSYEQYF
CDR3nt: TGCGCCAGCAGCGGCGGGAGGACCCTGTCCTACGAGCAGTACTTC

j_gene: TRBJ1-2
d_gene: TRBD1
abundance: once
v_gene: TRBV6-6
CDR3aa: CASSYPGQGGGYTF
CDR3nt: TGTGCCAGCAGTTACCCGGGACAGGGTGGAGGCTACACCTTC

j_gene: TRBJ2-3
d_gene: TRBD1
abundance: -
v_gene: TRBV12-5
CDR3aa: CASGRGSGDTQYF
CDR3nt: TGTGCTAGTGGCAGGGGGTCTGGAGATACGCAGTATTTT

j_gene: TRBJ1-2
d_gene: -
abundance: -
v_gene: TRBV27
CDR3aa: CASSPFSDGSSRCTF
CDR3nt: TGTGCCAGCAGTCCCTTCTCGGACGGATCTTCGAGGTGCACCTTC

j_gene: TRBJ2-7
d_gene: -
abundance: -
v_gene: TRBV7-2
CDR3aa: CASSRDFYEQYF
CDR3nt: TGTGCCAGCAGTAGGGACTTCTACGAGCAGTACTTC

j_gene: TRBJ1-1
d_gene: -
abundance: -
v_gene: TRBV5-3
CDR3aa: CARSLVGPRPTMNTEAFF
CDR3nt: TGTGCCAGAAGCTTGGTGGGTCCCAGACCAACTATGAACACTGAAGCTTTCTTT

j_gene: TRBJ2-3
d_gene: -
abundance: few
v_gene: TRBV7-6
CDR3aa: CAGGGRQATDTQYF
CDR3nt: TGTGCTGGAGGTGGACGGCAGGCCACAGATACGCAGTATTTT

j_gene: TRBJ2-3
d_gene: TRBD2
abundance: -
v_gene: TRBV11-3
CDR3aa: CASSLRASGGTDTQYF
CDR3nt: TGTGCCAGCAGCTTAAGAGCTAGCGGGGGCACAGATACGCAGTATTTT

j_gene: TRBJ1-1
d_gene: -
abundance: -
v_gene: TRBV15
CDR3aa: CATSREGGGLTEAFF
CDR3nt: TGTGCCACCAGCAGAGAGGGGGGAGGTCTAACTGAAGCTTTCTTT

j_gene: TRBJ2-3
d_gene: -
abundance: medium-sized
v_gene: TRBV5-1
CDR3aa: CASSPGQSTDTQYF
CDR3nt: TGCGCCAGCAGCCCCGGACAGAGCACAGATACGCAGTATTTT

j_gene: TRBJ2-1
d_gene: TRBD2
abundance: -
v_gene: TRBV19
CDR3aa: CATSRGESYNEQFF
CDR3nt: TGTGCCACTTCCCGGGGGGAATCCTACAATGAGCAGTTCTTC

j_gene: TRBJ1-2
d_gene: -
abundance: -
v_gene: TRBV11-3
CDR3aa: CASSGLGWGRDYGYTF
CDR3nt: TGTGCCAGCAGCGGGTTGGGTTGGGGGCGCGACTATGGCTACACCTTC

j_gene: TRBJ1-3
d_gene: -
abundance: -
v_gene: TRBV10-3
CDR3aa: CAISATGNLGNTIYF
CDR3nt: TGTGCCATCAGCGCCACAGGGAACCTTGGAAACACCATATATTTT

j_gene: TRBJ1-4
d_gene: -
abundance: -
v_gene: TRBV30
CDR3aa: CAWSRQVNEKLFF
CDR3nt: TGTGCCTGGAGCCGTCAGGTTAATGAAAAACTGTTTTTT

j_gene: TRBJ1-2
d_gene: -
abundance: -
v_gene: TRBV4-3
CDR3aa: CASSQDQNLRGYTF
CDR3nt: TGCGCCAGCAGCCAAGATCAGAACCTTCGGGGCTACACCTTC

j_gene: TRBJ1-6
d_gene: -
abundance: -
v_gene: TRBV9
CDR3aa: CASSVGGSYSPLHF
CDR3nt: TGTGCCAGCAGCGTAGGAGGAAGCTACTCACCCCTCCACTTT

j_gene: TRBJ1-2
d_gene: TRBD1
abundance: -
v_gene: TRBV7-9
CDR3aa: CASSSGGRVGYTF
CDR3nt: TGTGCCAGCAGCTCAGGGGGCAGAGTTGGCTACACCTTC

j_gene: TRBJ2-2
d_gene: TRBD2
abundance: -
v_gene: TRBV5-1
CDR3aa: CASSSLGLAGGQSGELFF
CDR3nt: TGCGCCAGCAGCTCCCTGGGACTAGCGGGGGGGCAATCCGGGGAGCTGTTTTTT

j_gene: TRBJ2-7
d_gene: -
abundance: -
v_gene: TRBV5-1
CDR3aa: CASSLTDPSAYEQYF
CDR3nt: TGCGCCAGCAGCTTGACAGATCCCTCAGCTTACGAGCAGTACTTC